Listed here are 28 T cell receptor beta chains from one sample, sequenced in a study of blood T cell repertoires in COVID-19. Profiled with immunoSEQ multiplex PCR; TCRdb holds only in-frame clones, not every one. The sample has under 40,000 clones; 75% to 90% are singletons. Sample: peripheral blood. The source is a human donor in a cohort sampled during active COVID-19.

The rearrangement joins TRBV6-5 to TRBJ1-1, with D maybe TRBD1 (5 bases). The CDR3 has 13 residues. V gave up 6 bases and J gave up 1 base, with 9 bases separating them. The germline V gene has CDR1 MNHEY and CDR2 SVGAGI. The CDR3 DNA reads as TGTGCCAGCAGAAGTACAGGGAACACTGAAGCTTTCTTT. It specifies CASRSTGNTEAFF.

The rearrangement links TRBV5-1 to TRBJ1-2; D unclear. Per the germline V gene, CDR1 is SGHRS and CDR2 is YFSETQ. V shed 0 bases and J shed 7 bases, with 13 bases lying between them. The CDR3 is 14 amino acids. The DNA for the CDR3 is TGCGCCAGCAGCTTGGAAGGGTTCGCGGGTGGCTACACCTTC. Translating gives CASSLEGFAGGYTF.

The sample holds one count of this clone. The CDR3 loop is CASSPVQATGELFF. Written as DNA, the CDR3 is TGTGCCAGCAGTCCCGTCCAAGCGACCGGGGAGCTGTTTTTT. The V call is TRBV2, the J call TRBJ2-2; the D is unclear. Germline CDR1 SNHLY, CDR2 FYNNEI. V was clipped by 5 bases and J by 5 bases, with 12 bases between them. This CDR3 comprises 14 residues.

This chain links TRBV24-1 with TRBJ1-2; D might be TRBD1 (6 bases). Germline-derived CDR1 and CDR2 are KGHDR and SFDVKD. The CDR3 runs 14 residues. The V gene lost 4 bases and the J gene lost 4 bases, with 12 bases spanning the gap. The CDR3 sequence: CATSDQGFGYGYTF. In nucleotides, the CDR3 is TGTGCCACCAGTGACCAGGGGTTCGGCTATGGCTACACCTTC.

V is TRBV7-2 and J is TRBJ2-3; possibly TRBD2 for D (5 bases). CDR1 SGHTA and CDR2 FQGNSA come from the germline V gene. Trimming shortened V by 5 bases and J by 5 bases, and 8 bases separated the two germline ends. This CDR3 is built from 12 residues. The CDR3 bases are TGTGCCAGCAGCGAGGGAAAAGATACGCAGTATTTT. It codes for CASSEGKDTQYF.

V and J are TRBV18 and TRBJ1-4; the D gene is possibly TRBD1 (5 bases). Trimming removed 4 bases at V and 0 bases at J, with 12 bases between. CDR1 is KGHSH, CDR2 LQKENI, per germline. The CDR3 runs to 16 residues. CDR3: CASSLQQETTNEKLFF. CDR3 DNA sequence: TGTGCCAGCTCACTCCAACAGGAGACAACTAATGAAAAACTGTTTTTT.

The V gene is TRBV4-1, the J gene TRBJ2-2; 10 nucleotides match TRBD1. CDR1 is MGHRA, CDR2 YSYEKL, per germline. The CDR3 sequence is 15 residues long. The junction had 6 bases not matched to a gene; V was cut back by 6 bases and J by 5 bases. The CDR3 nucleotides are TGCGCCAGCAGGGGGACAGGGGTGGGAACCGGGGAGCTGTTTTTT. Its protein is CASRGTGVGTGELFF.

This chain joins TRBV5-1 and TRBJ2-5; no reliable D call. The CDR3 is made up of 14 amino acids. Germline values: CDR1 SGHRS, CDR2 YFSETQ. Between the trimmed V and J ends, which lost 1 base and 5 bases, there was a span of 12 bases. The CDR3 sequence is CASSLPPIEETQYF. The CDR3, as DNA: TGCGCCAGCAGCTTGCCACCCATTGAGGAGACCCAGTACTTC.

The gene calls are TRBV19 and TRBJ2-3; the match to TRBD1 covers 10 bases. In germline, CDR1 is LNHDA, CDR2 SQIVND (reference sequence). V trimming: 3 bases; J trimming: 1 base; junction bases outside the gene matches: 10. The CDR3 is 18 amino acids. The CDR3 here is CASSIPAWDRGGTDTQYF. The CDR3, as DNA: TGTGCCAGTAGTATCCCGGCTTGGGACAGGGGTGGCACAGATACGCAGTATTTT.

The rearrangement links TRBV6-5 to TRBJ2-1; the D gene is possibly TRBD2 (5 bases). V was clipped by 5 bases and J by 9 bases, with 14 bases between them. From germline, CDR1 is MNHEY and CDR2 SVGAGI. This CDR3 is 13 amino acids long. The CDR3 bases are TGTGCCAGCAGTCCGGCGGCTAGCAGTGAGCAGTTCTTC. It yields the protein CASSPAASSEQFF.

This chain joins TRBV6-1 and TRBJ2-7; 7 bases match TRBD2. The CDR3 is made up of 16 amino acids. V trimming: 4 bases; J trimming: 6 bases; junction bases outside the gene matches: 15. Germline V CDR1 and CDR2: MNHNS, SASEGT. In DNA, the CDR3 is TGTGCCAGCAGTGTAGACCTGGGGGGAGGGACCGGCGAGCAGTACTTC. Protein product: CASSVDLGGGTGEQYF.

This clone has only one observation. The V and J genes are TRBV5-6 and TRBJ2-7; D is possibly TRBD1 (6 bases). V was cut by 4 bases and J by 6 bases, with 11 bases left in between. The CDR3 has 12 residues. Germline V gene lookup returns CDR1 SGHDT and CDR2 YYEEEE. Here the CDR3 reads CASSLQGSEQYF. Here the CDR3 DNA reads TGTGCCAGCAGCCTACAGGGTTCCGAGCAGTACTTC.

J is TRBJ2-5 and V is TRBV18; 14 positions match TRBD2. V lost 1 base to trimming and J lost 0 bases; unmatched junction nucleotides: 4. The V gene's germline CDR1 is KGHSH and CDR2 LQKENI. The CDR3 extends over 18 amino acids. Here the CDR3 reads CASSPRLAGGQNQETQYF. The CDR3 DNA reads TGTGCCAGCTCACCACGACTAGCGGGGGGGCAGAACCAAGAGACCCAGTACTTC.

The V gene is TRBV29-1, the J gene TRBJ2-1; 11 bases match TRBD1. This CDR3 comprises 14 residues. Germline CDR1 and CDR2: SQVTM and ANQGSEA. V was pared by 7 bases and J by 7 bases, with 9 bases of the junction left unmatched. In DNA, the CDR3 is TGCAGCGCTTACCCGGGACAGGGGGGAAATGAGCAGTTCTTC. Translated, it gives CSAYPGQGGNEQFF.

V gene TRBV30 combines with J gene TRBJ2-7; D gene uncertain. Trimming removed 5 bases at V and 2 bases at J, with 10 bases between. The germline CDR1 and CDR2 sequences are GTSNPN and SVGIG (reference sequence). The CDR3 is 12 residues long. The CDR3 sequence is CAWSYGPYEQYF. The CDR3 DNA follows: TGTGCCTGGTCTTATGGGCCCTACGAGCAGTACTTC.

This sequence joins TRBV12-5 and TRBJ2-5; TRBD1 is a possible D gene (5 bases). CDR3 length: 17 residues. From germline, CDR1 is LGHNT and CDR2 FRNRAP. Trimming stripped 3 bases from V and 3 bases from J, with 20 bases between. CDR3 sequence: CASGLPPRQGPKETQYF. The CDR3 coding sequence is TGTGCTAGTGGTTTACCCCCCCGCCAGGGCCCCAAAGAGACCCAGTACTTC.

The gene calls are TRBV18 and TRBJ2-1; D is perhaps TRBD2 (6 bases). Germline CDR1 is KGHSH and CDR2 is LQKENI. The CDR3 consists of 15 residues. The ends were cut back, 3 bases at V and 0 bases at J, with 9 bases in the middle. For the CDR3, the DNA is TGTGCCAGCTCACCCCCTAGCGTCTCCTACAATGAGCAGTTCTTC. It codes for CASSPPSVSYNEQFF.

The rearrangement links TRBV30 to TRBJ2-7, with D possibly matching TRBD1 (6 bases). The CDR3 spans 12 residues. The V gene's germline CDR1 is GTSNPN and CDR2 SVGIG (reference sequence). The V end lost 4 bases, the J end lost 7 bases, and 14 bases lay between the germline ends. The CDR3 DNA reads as TGTGCCTGGATAACAGGGTTAGGGGAGCAGTACTTC. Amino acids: CAWITGLGEQYF.

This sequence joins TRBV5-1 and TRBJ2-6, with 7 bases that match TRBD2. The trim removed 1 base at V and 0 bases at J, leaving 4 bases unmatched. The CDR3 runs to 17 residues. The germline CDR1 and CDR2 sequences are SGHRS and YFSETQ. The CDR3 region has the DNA TGCGCCAGCAGCTTGCTAGCGGAAATCTCTGGGGCCAACGTCCTGACTTTC. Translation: CASSLLAEISGANVLTF.

Here the CDR3 DNA reads TGTGCCAGCAGCTTAAGGGCTAGCGGATACGAGCAGTACTTC. This sequence encodes CASSLRASGYEQYF. The chain links TRBV7-9 to TRBJ2-7; 7 positions agree with TRBD2. V dropped 2 bases and J dropped 4; count of bases not matched to a gene: 5. The CDR3 consists of 14 residues. The germline CDR1 and CDR2 sequences are SEHNR and FQNEAQ (reference sequence).

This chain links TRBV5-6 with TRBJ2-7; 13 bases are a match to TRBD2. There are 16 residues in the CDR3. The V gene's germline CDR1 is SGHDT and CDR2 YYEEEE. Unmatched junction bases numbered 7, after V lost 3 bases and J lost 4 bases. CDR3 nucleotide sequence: TGTGCCAGCAGCTACCGGACTAGCGGGAGTCTTTACGAGCAGTACTTC. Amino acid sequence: CASSYRTSGSLYEQYF.

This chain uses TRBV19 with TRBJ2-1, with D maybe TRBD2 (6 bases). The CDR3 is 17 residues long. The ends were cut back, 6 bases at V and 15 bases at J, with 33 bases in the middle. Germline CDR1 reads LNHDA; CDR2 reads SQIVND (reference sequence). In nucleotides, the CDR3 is TGTGCCAGTAGCAACGATGTTTGGAGGGAGTCGGAGTTACGTCGGTTCTTC. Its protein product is CASSNDVWRESELRRFF.

DNA for the CDR3: TGCGCCAGCAGCGCGGACAGGGGCACTGAAGCTTTCTTT. Translated, it gives CASSADRGTEAFF. V gene TRBV5-1 combines with J gene TRBJ1-1, with 9 bases aligning to TRBD1. The CDR3 extends over 13 amino acids. V shed 4 bases, J shed 4 bases, and the junction held 2 bases outside the gene matches. Germline V CDR1 and CDR2: SGHRS, YFSETQ.

The CDR3 coding sequence is TGTGCCAGCAGCCTTTCTCCAAAACGAGGGGAAAAACTGTTTTTT. Residues: CASSLSPKRGEKLFF. The chain recombines TRBV5-4 with TRBJ1-4; D is unclear. Deletions cut 4 bases from V and 8 bases from J, with 18 bases between. This CDR3 region has 15 residues. Germline V gives CDR1 SGHNT, CDR2 YYREEE (reference sequence).

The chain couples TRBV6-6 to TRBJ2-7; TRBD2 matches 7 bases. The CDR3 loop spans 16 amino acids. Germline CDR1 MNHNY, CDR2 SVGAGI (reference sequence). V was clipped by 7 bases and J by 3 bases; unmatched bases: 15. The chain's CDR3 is CASTDPWAGEVYEQYF. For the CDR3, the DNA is TGTGCCAGCACCGACCCCTGGGCGGGAGAAGTCTACGAGCAGTACTTC.

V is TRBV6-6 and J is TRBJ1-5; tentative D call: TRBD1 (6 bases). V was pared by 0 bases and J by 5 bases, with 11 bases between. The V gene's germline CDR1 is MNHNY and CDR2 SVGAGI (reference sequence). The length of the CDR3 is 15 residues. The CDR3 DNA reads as TGTGCCAGCAGTTACTCCGGGACATGGGATCAGCCCCAGCATTTT. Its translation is CASSYSGTWDQPQHF.

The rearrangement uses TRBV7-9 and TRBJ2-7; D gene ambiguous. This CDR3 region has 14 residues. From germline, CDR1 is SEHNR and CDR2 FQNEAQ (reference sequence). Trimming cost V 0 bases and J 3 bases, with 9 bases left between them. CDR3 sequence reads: CASSLANRNYEQYF. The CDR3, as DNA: TGTGCCAGCAGCTTAGCGAATAGAAACTACGAGCAGTACTTC. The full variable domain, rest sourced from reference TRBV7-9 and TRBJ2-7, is DTGVSQNPRHKITKRGQNVTFRCDPISEHNRLYWYRQTLGQGPEFLTYFQNEAQLEKSRLLSDRFSAERPKGSFSTLEIQRTEQGDSAMYLCASSLANRNYEQYFGPGTRLTVT.

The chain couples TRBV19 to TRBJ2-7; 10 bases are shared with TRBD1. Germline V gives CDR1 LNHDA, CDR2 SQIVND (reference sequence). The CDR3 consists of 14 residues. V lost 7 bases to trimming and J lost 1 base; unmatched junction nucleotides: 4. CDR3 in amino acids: CASTRDRGSYEQYF. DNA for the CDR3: TGTGCCAGTACCCGGGACAGGGGATCCTACGAGCAGTACTTC. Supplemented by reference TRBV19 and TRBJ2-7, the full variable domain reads DGGITQSPKYLFRKEGQNVTLSCEQNLNHDAMYWYRQDPGQGLRLIYYSQIVNDFQKGDIAEGYSVSREKKESFPLTVTSAQKNPTAFYLCASTRDRGSYEQYFGPGTRLTVT.